Detailed here is one T cell receptor (beta chain). Its specificity is not known. The assay was immunoSEQ multiplex PCR, and TCRdb's table has in-frame clones only and misses some. This sample carries more than 95,000 clones, approximately 88% of them seen once, and the ten largest clones take around 6%. The data derive from a study of T cell responses to AZD1222 COVID-19 vaccine. The study's findings and limits: Spike as a whole was targeted by vaccine-associated CD4 TCRs, dominant at 160-218 and 743-854. Most donors were white British and more were female, and clonal diversity was possibly underestimated. Nearly half of spike-specific TCRs reportedly target variant regions that are unmutated in the B.1.351 and B.1.1.7 variants.

This CDR3 is built from 12 residues. Looked up from germline, CDR1 is SGHTA and CDR2 is FQGNSA. The trim removed 4 bases at V and 6 bases at J, leaving 3 bases unmatched. V gene TRBV7-2 combines with J gene TRBJ2-7; 7 nucleotides match TRBD1. The sequence was obtained from an adult in good health. The sample consisted of peripheral blood, taken on day 0 of AZD1222 vaccination. The CDR3 spells CASSSQGFEQYF. Written as DNA, the CDR3 is TGTGCCAGCAGCTCACAGGGGTTCGAGCAGTACTTC.